This TCR beta chain stems from a study of blood T cell repertoires in COVID-19. The CDR3 extends over 17 amino acids. Germline CDR1 is SGDLS and CDR2 is YYNGEE. Losses at the gene ends were 4 bases for V and 4 bases for J; bases not matched to a gene: 12. In the original analysis: Amplification from reference gene primers served as the basis for estimated nucleated cell counts. Generated by immunoSEQ multiplex PCR, the TCRdb table keeps only in-frame clones and is missing some. Clone size and the V and J calls come from that table; the DNA yielded D and trimming. Among some 310,000 clones, roughly 84% were seen once, and the ten largest hold 1%.

This sequence was found in a man aged 45 to 65 with active or convalescent COVID-19. The chain combines TRBV9 with TRBJ2-1, with TRBD1 matching over 9 bases. Sample: peripheral blood. In DNA form, the CDR3 reads TGTGCCAGCAGCCCTCGGACCGGGACAGGGAATTACAATGAGCAGTTCTTC. Its protein is CASSPRTGTGNYNEQFF.